This T cell receptor (beta chain) originates from a study of neurological immune-mediated disorders. Whenever a sequencing run was performed, it yielded over 200 million TCR-beta sequences from 15-18 subjects. TCRdb re-derived calls from the 5' RACE reads in MiXCR, one entry per CDR3 protein. The repertoire holds 77,000 or so distinct CDR3 sequences, with under 10% as singletons. Germline V gives CDR1 SGHTA, CDR2 FQGTGA. The CDR3 totals 16 residues. Comments on this clonotype: One end of the junction does not line up with germline, which may come from a read error.

This sequence was found in a man aged 45-65 years in good health. The sequenced sample was PBMCs. The chain is built from TRBV7-3 and TRBJ1-6; D is possibly TRBD1 (6 bases). Written as DNA, the CDR3 is TGTGCCAGCAGCCTAGGGGGGCTGTGGAGGAATTCACCGCTCCACTTT. It specifies CASSLGGLWRNSPLHF.